The T cell receptor beta chain under discussion was sequenced for a study of cytomegalovirus exposure and HLA in healthy donors. In the PCR, 60 Vbeta and 13 Jbeta primers were used. Repertoires were generated with immunoSEQ multiplex PCR, while TCRdb's copy carries only in-frame clones and drops some. The sample comprises 55,000 to 80,000 clones, about 85% of which are singletons, and roughly 10% rests with the top ten. The V gene's germline CDR1 is SGHTA and CDR2 FQGNSA. The CDR3 extends over 13 amino acids. V was pared by 4 bases and J by 5 bases, with 9 bases between. The clonotype originates from a female donor in good health and CMV-seronegative. V usage is TRBV7-2 and J usage is TRBJ2-1; weak D call: TRBD1 (6 bases). The sequenced material came from PBMCs. The CDR3 loop reads CASSSGANNEQFF. CDR3 bases: TGTGCCAGCAGCTCAGGGGCGAACAATGAGCAGTTCTTC.